Listed below are T cell receptor beta chains from one sample, sequenced in a study of cytomegalovirus exposure and HLA in healthy donors. Only in-frame clones appear in the TCRdb table, and some are missing; sequencing was by immunoSEQ multiplex PCR. The sample includes about 300,000 clones, 88% of them seen just once. The sequenced sample was PBMCs. The receptors come from a woman aged 18-30 years in good health and CMV-seronegative. Both conserved end residues are part of each CDR3. The order of the fields is D gene, clone size, V gene, J gene, CDR3 DNA, CDR3 protein. The D gene is left open where the match is weak. Expanded clones get a size class; other rows say once, few or many, or leave the size out.

d_gene: .
abundance: once
v_gene: TRBV18
j_gene: TRBJ2-3
CDR3nt: TGTGCCAGCTCACCGACGTTGGCTCGGGGTATCACAGATACGCAGTATTTT
CDR3aa: CASSPTLARGITDTQYF

d_gene: TRBD2
abundance: .
v_gene: TRBV27
j_gene: TRBJ2-7
CDR3nt: TGTGCCAGCAGTTTGAGCGGGGCGACCTCCTACGAGCAGTACTTC
CDR3aa: CASSLSGATSYEQYF

d_gene: TRBD1
abundance: .
v_gene: TRBV6-1
j_gene: TRBJ2-3
CDR3nt: TGTGCCAGCAGTGCGGGACAGGGCGCAGATACGCAGTATTTT
CDR3aa: CASSAGQGADTQYF

d_gene: .
abundance: few
v_gene: TRBV21-1
j_gene: TRBJ2-5
CDR3nt: TGTGCCAGCAGCGAACACAGGAACATAGAAGGCCAAGAGACCCAGTACTTC
CDR3aa: CASSEHRNIEGQETQYF

d_gene: TRBD1
abundance: .
v_gene: TRBV9
j_gene: TRBJ2-5
CDR3nt: TGTGCCAGCAGCCCTCGGGCGGGACAGGGCATGGAGACCCAGTACTTC
CDR3aa: CASSPRAGQGMETQYF

d_gene: .
abundance: .
v_gene: TRBV13
j_gene: TRBJ1-3
CDR3nt: TGTGCCAGCAGCTTAGCGGCAGGGAAAGACACCATATATTTT
CDR3aa: CASSLAAGKDTIYF

d_gene: TRBD1
abundance: .
v_gene: TRBV5-1
j_gene: TRBJ1-2
CDR3nt: TGCGCCAGCAGCATTTCCGGGACAGGGAACTATGGCTACACCTTC
CDR3aa: CASSISGTGNYGYTF

d_gene: .
abundance: .
v_gene: TRBV15
j_gene: TRBJ1-4
CDR3nt: TGTGCCACCAGCAGAGGCGAGATGCCAACTAATGAAAAACTGTTTTTT
CDR3aa: CATSRGEMPTNEKLFF

d_gene: .
abundance: .
v_gene: TRBV28
j_gene: TRBJ2-7
CDR3nt: TGTGCCAGCAGCTACCCTCGGGGGAAACCGGACTACGAGCAGTACTTC
CDR3aa: CASSYPRGKPDYEQYF

d_gene: TRBD1
abundance: .
v_gene: TRBV29-1
j_gene: TRBJ1-4
CDR3nt: TGCAGCGTTCAAGGGGGCTTGGCTAATGAAAAACTGTTTTTT
CDR3aa: CSVQGGLANEKLFF

d_gene: .
abundance: .
v_gene: TRBV18
j_gene: TRBJ1-1
CDR3nt: TGTGCCAGCTCACCAAGAACAGCCATGAACACTGAAGCTTTCTTT
CDR3aa: CASSPRTAMNTEAFF

d_gene: .
abundance: .
v_gene: TRBV5-4
j_gene: TRBJ1-3
CDR3nt: TGTGCCAGCAGCCGGGTTGGAGAGGAAAACACCATATATTTT
CDR3aa: CASSRVGEENTIYF

d_gene: .
abundance: .
v_gene: TRBV11-2
j_gene: TRBJ1-2
CDR3nt: TGTGCCAGCAGCTCGTCAGGGCCCTATGGCTACACCTTC
CDR3aa: CASSSSGPYGYTF

d_gene: TRBD2
abundance: .
v_gene: TRBV28
j_gene: TRBJ2-7
CDR3nt: TGTGCCAGCAGTTTAATTGGGCTAGCGGGAGGTGGCTCCTACGAGCAGTACTTC
CDR3aa: CASSLIGLAGGGSYEQYF

d_gene: TRBD1
abundance: .
v_gene: TRBV6-1
j_gene: TRBJ1-4
CDR3nt: TGTGCCAGCAGTGAAGCAGCAGGGGGCCCGGCTAATGAAAAACTGTTTTTT
CDR3aa: CASSEAAGGPANEKLFF

d_gene: .
abundance: .
v_gene: TRBV7-8
j_gene: TRBJ1-2
CDR3nt: TGTGCCAGCAGGGACAGCTATGGCTACACCTTC
CDR3aa: CASRDSYGYTF

d_gene: TRBD1
abundance: .
v_gene: TRBV2
j_gene: TRBJ2-5
CDR3nt: TGTGCCAGCGGCTACAGGGGCTCCAATCCGGACCAGTACTTC
CDR3aa: CASGYRGSNPDQYF

d_gene: TRBD1
abundance: few
v_gene: TRBV6-6
j_gene: TRBJ2-7
CDR3nt: TGTGCCAGCAGTGAGCGACAGGGGGCCGAGCAGTACTTC
CDR3aa: CASSERQGAEQYF

d_gene: TRBD2
abundance: .
v_gene: TRBV30
j_gene: TRBJ2-7
CDR3nt: TGTGCCTGGACCATACTAGCGCGGAGCTCCTACGAGCAGTACTTC
CDR3aa: CAWTILARSSYEQYF

d_gene: .
abundance: few
v_gene: TRBV28
j_gene: TRBJ1-4
CDR3nt: TGTGCCAGCAGTCGACTGACGACTAATGAAAAACTGTTTTTT
CDR3aa: CASSRLTTNEKLFF

d_gene: TRBD2
abundance: .
v_gene: TRBV10-2
j_gene: TRBJ2-2
CDR3nt: TGCGCCAGCGGAAGGACTAGCGTAAACACCGGGGAGCTGTTTTTT
CDR3aa: CASGRTSVNTGELFF

d_gene: .
abundance: .
v_gene: TRBV28
j_gene: TRBJ2-7
CDR3nt: TGTGCCAGCAGTCCCCTGACTCCTCCCTGGGACGAGCAGTACTTC
CDR3aa: CASSPLTPPWDEQYF

d_gene: TRBD1
abundance: .
v_gene: TRBV12-5
j_gene: TRBJ1-6
CDR3nt: TGTGCTAGTGGTTTGGATAACCGGGACAGGGCCCTCTCCTATAATTCACCCCTCCACTTT
CDR3aa: CASGLDNRDRALSYNSPLHF

d_gene: .
abundance: .
v_gene: TRBV9
j_gene: TRBJ2-7
CDR3nt: TGTGCCAGCAGCCGGGACACCTACGAGCAGTACTTC
CDR3aa: CASSRDTYEQYF

d_gene: TRBD1
abundance: once
v_gene: TRBV27
j_gene: TRBJ2-7
CDR3nt: TGTGCCAGCAGTTTATCCGGGACAGGTCACTACGAGCAGTACTTC
CDR3aa: CASSLSGTGHYEQYF

d_gene: .
abundance: once
v_gene: TRBV4-1
j_gene: TRBJ2-1
CDR3nt: TGCGCCAGCAGCCAACGTCCGGCGGGTAGCTCCTACAATGAGCAGTTCTTC
CDR3aa: CASSQRPAGSSYNEQFF

d_gene: .
abundance: few
v_gene: TRBV2
j_gene: TRBJ1-2
CDR3nt: TGTGCCAGCAGTGAAGGTCAGATCCGAGGCTACACCTTC
CDR3aa: CASSEGQIRGYTF

d_gene: TRBD1
abundance: .
v_gene: TRBV4-1
j_gene: TRBJ1-2
CDR3nt: TGCGCCAGCAGCCACCTCCCCGGACAGGGGGGGAACTATGGCTACACCTTC
CDR3aa: CASSHLPGQGGNYGYTF

d_gene: .
abundance: few
v_gene: TRBV6-6
j_gene: TRBJ1-5
CDR3nt: TGTGCCAGCAGTTACTCGTCGGGTACGAGGCCCCAGCATTTT
CDR3aa: CASSYSSGTRPQHF

d_gene: .
abundance: .
v_gene: TRBV30
j_gene: TRBJ1-2
CDR3nt: TGTGCCTGGAGGCGCGGCGGAGGCTACACCTTC
CDR3aa: CAWRRGGGYTF

d_gene: .
abundance: once
v_gene: TRBV6-6
j_gene: TRBJ2-2
CDR3nt: TGTGCCAGCAGCCCTCCCGGGGAGCTGTTTTTT
CDR3aa: CASSPPGELFF

d_gene: TRBD2
abundance: .
v_gene: TRBV14
j_gene: TRBJ2-1
CDR3nt: TGTGCCAGCAGCCAAGGGGGCGGGAGGGTCTTCAAGTGGAGCTCCTACAATGAGCAGTTCTTC
CDR3aa: CASSQGGGRVFKWSSYNEQFF

d_gene: .
abundance: once
v_gene: TRBV4-1
j_gene: TRBJ2-3
CDR3nt: TGCGCCAGCAGCCAAGTCCAAGATACGCAGTATTTT
CDR3aa: CASSQVQDTQYF

d_gene: TRBD2
abundance: .
v_gene: TRBV19
j_gene: TRBJ2-3
CDR3nt: TGTGCCAGTAGTATAGTTCCTAGCGGGTACACAGATACGCAGTATTTT
CDR3aa: CASSIVPSGYTDTQYF

d_gene: TRBD1
abundance: .
v_gene: TRBV2
j_gene: TRBJ2-1
CDR3nt: TGTGCCAGCAGACCCCGGGACAGGGGGCGCAATGAGCAGTTCTTC
CDR3aa: CASRPRDRGRNEQFF

d_gene: TRBD2
abundance: .
v_gene: TRBV14
j_gene: TRBJ2-3
CDR3nt: TGTGCCAGCAGCTTACTAGCGGGAGCAGATACGCAGTATTTT
CDR3aa: CASSLLAGADTQYF

d_gene: TRBD2
abundance: .
v_gene: TRBV11-2
j_gene: TRBJ2-1
CDR3nt: TGTGCCAGCAGCTCCCCGGGACTAGCGACCAAGGGCCGTGAGCAGTTCTTC
CDR3aa: CASSSPGLATKGREQFF

d_gene: .
abundance: once
v_gene: TRBV19
j_gene: TRBJ1-1
CDR3nt: TGTGCCAGTAGTCGGGGACAAGAAGCTTTCTTT
CDR3aa: CASSRGQEAFF

d_gene: .
abundance: .
v_gene: TRBV30
j_gene: TRBJ1-1
CDR3nt: TGTGCCTGGAAGGGTTCCGGGGTCACTGAAGCTTTCTTT
CDR3aa: CAWKGSGVTEAFF

d_gene: TRBD1
abundance: .
v_gene: TRBV6-5
j_gene: TRBJ2-7
CDR3nt: TGTGCCAGCAGTTACTCAGGGACAGGGGACTACGAGCAGTACTTC
CDR3aa: CASSYSGTGDYEQYF

d_gene: .
abundance: .
v_gene: TRBV19
j_gene: TRBJ2-3
CDR3nt: TGTGCCAGTAGTATAGTTACTAGCACAGATACGCAGTATTTT
CDR3aa: CASSIVTSTDTQYF

d_gene: .
abundance: .
v_gene: TRBV29-1
j_gene: TRBJ2-7
CDR3nt: TGCAGCGTTGGCCCAGGGAACCCTTACGAGCAGTACTTC
CDR3aa: CSVGPGNPYEQYF

d_gene: TRBD1
abundance: .
v_gene: TRBV5-1
j_gene: TRBJ2-5
CDR3nt: TGCGCCAGCAGGCGCGAACAGGGACAGGGGACCCAGTACTTC
CDR3aa: CASRREQGQGTQYF

d_gene: TRBD1
abundance: .
v_gene: TRBV27
j_gene: TRBJ1-2
CDR3nt: TGTGCCAGCAGTTTACGGGACAGGGGGCGCTACACCTTC
CDR3aa: CASSLRDRGRYTF

d_gene: .
abundance: .
v_gene: TRBV7-2
j_gene: TRBJ1-2
CDR3nt: TGTGCCAGCAGCTTAGGAGACAGAAACTATGGCTACACCTTC
CDR3aa: CASSLGDRNYGYTF

d_gene: TRBD2
abundance: .
v_gene: TRBV2
j_gene: TRBJ2-7
CDR3nt: TGTGCCAGCAGGGCCGGGACTAGCGCTTTCTACGAGCAGTACTTC
CDR3aa: CASRAGTSAFYEQYF